A single sample gave rise to the 26 T cell receptor beta chains below, sequenced in a study of cytomegalovirus exposure and HLA in healthy donors. Sequencing used immunoSEQ multiplex PCR; TCRdb keeps in-frame clones, though not all of them. The sample lists roughly 140,000 clones; 70% to 90% were seen once. Specimen: PBMCs. These TCRs come from a woman aged 18-29 years in good health and CMV-seropositive.

Concerning this clone itself: The same CDR3 can be traced to other DNA sequences in this sample. The chain joins TRBV7-9 to TRBJ1-5; TRBD1 aligns across 7 bases. Germline CDR1 SEHNR, CDR2 FQNEAQ (reference sequence). V shed 5 bases, J shed 0 bases, and the junction held 1 base outside the gene matches. This CDR3 is 14 amino acids long. This CDR3 is CASSRQGSNQPQHF. The CDR3 DNA reads TGTGCCAGCAGCCGACAGGGTAGCAATCAGCCCCAGCATTTT.

The chain recombines TRBV10-2 with TRBJ2-1; TRBD2 aligns across 7 bases. CDR3 length: 14 residues. The V gene end was trimmed by 5 bases and the J gene end by 3 bases; junction bases not matched to a gene: 4. The germline gives CDR1 WSHSY, CDR2 SAAADI. In DNA form, the CDR3 reads TGCGCCAGCAGTTCGGAGCGGGACTACAATGAGCAGTTCTTC. This encodes CASSSERDYNEQFF.

This chain uses TRBV7-2 with TRBJ2-7; perhaps TRBD2 as D (5 bases). Per germline, CDR1 SGHTA and CDR2 FQGNSA. Trimming took 5 bases from V and 7 from J, leaving 15 bases between them. The CDR3 runs to 13 residues. The CDR3 bases are TGTGCCAGCAGCCTAACGGGGTTTGCGGAGCAGTACTTC. Translation: CASSLTGFAEQYF.

This rearrangement joins TRBV6-4 to TRBJ2-1, with 10 nucleotides matching TRBD2. Germline CDR1 is MRHNA and CDR2 is SNTAGT. The CDR3 runs 17 residues. With V trimmed by 3 bases and J by 0 bases, 5 bases remained unmatched. Here the CDR3 reads CASSEGASGSSYNEQFF. In DNA, the CDR3 is TGTGCCAGCAGTGAGGGAGCTAGCGGGAGCTCCTACAATGAGCAGTTCTTC.

CDR3 in amino acids: CASSLGRWLAGEDEQFF. Written as DNA, the CDR3 is TGTGCCAGCAGCTTAGGCCGCTGGCTAGCGGGAGAGGATGAGCAGTTCTTC. The genes are TRBV13 and TRBJ2-1; 10 nucleotides agree with TRBD2. With V trimmed by 0 bases and J by 8 bases, 10 bases remained unmatched. This CDR3 has 17 residues. The germline V gene encodes CDR1 PRHDT and CDR2 FYEKMQ (reference sequence).

The chain couples TRBV9 to TRBJ2-5; D uncertain. The germline V gene has CDR1 SGDLS and CDR2 YYNGEE. Trimming removed 1 base from V and 2 bases from J, with 6 bases in between. This CDR3 spans 13 amino acids. The CDR3 DNA reads TGTGCCAGCAGCGTATACGGGCAAGAGACCCAGTACTTC. Protein product: CASSVYGQETQYF.

The rearrangement joins TRBV5-1 to TRBJ2-2; weak D call: TRBD1 (5 bases). CDR1 is SGHRS and CDR2 is YFSETQ in the germline V gene. The CDR3 consists of 14 residues. Trimming took off 4 bases at V and 7 bases at J, with 14 bases between the two ends. The CDR3: CASSGVRGGGELFF. CDR3 DNA: TGCGCCAGCAGCGGGGTTAGGGGCGGCGGGGAGCTGTTTTTT. Variable domain in full (rest from reference TRBV5-1 and TRBJ2-2): KAGVTQTPRYLIKTRGQQVTLSCSPISGHRSVSWYQQTPGQGLQFLFEYFSETQRNKGNFPGRFSGRQFSNSRSEMNVSTLELGDSALYLCASSGVRGGGELFFGEGSRLTVL.

Regarding this clone: One end of the junction does not line up with germline, which may come from a read error. This sequence joins TRBV7-7 and TRBJ2-5; maybe TRBD1 (6 bases). This CDR3 comprises 15 residues. Per the germline V gene, CDR1 is SSHAT and CDR2 is FNYEAQ (reference sequence). For the CDR3, the DNA is TGTGCTAGCAGCTTAATTACAGGGAGAATGGAGACCCAGTACTTC. This codes for CASSLITGRMETQYF.

The rearrangement uses TRBV7-9 and TRBJ2-7, with TRBD1 as a possible D gene (6 bases). V was clipped by 5 bases and J by 4 bases, with 12 bases between them. Looked up from germline, CDR1 is SEHNR and CDR2 is FQNEAQ (reference sequence). The CDR3 spans 13 residues. The DNA of the CDR3 is TGTGCCAGCAGCACCGGGACATCTTACGAGCAGTACTTC. Residues: CASSTGTSYEQYF.

This chain uses TRBV6-5 with TRBJ2-3; tentatively, D is TRBD2 (5 bases). Germline V gives CDR1 MNHEY, CDR2 SVGAGI. CDR3 length: 15 amino acids. Trimming pared 7 bases from V and 0 bases from J, leaving 14 bases between. In DNA, the CDR3 is TGTGCCAGCAATTGCACTAGTGCTAGCACAGATACGCAGTATTTT. This sequence encodes CASNCTSASTDTQYF.

The sample holds one count of this clone. The V gene is TRBV9, the J gene TRBJ2-7, with a possible D match to TRBD2 (5 bases). Trimming removed 4 bases from V and 3 bases from J, with 11 bases in between. The CDR3 sequence is 13 residues long. Germline V CDR1 and CDR2: SGDLS, YYNGEE. The chain's CDR3 is CASSPSTSYEQYF. The CDR3 DNA reads TGTGCCAGCAGCCCATCAACTAGCTACGAGCAGTACTTC.

The chain links TRBV5-1 to TRBJ2-3; TRBD2 matches 11 bases. CDR1 is SGHRS, CDR2 YFSETQ, per germline. This CDR3 has 15 amino acids. The J segment lost 6 bases and the V segment lost 4 bases, leaving 7 bases of the junction unmatched. CDR3 region: CASSNLAGGLDTQYF. The DNA for the CDR3 is TGCGCCAGCAGCAACTTAGCGGGAGGGTTGGATACGCAGTATTTT.

The chain recombines TRBV19 with TRBJ2-7; 11 bases agree with TRBD2. The V gene end was trimmed by 5 bases and the J gene end by 4 bases; junction bases not matched to a gene: 13. Looked up from germline, CDR1 is LNHDA and CDR2 is SQIVND (reference sequence). This CDR3 has 17 residues. The CDR3 reads CASSVPLSGRAGYEQYF. CDR3 nucleotides: TGTGCCAGTAGTGTTCCTCTTAGCGGGAGGGCCGGATACGAGCAGTACTTC.

The chain recombines TRBV12-1 with TRBJ1-2; TRBD1 is the table's D call and was not checked against the DNA. TRBV12-1 is a documented pseudogene. The CDR3 consists of 15 residues. CDR3 bases: TGTGCCAGCAGCCCTTGCCATAGGACAGGGGAGGGCTACACCTTC. Its protein is CASSPCHRTGEGYTF.

The rearrangement joins TRBV2 to TRBJ1-2; D perhaps matches TRBD1 (5 bases). In germline, CDR1 is SNHLY, CDR2 FYNNEI. Trimming cost V 2 bases and J 4 bases, with 14 bases left between them. This CDR3 spans 15 amino acids. The DNA of the CDR3 is TGTGCCAGCAGTGAAAAGGGGCCGCGTGGCTATGGCTACACCTTC. This gives the protein CASSEKGPRGYGYTF.

This chain connects TRBV11-3 to TRBJ1-1; TRBD1 agrees at 8 bases. The germline CDR1 and CDR2 sequences are SGHNT and YENEEA. The CDR3 extends over 14 amino acids. J lost 1 base, V lost 5 bases, and 3 bases had no gene match. This CDR3 reads CASSDRGRNTEAFF. The CDR3 region has the DNA TGTGCCAGCAGCGACAGGGGTCGGAACACTGAAGCTTTCTTT.

This chain joins TRBV30 and TRBJ1-5; D might be TRBD1 (6 bases). The germline V and J ends were trimmed by 3 bases and 1 base, with 10 bases remaining between them. Germline CDR1 is GTSNPN and CDR2 is SVGIG (reference sequence). CDR3 length equals 14 residues. CDR3 sequence: CAWSIRGSNQPQHF. DNA for the CDR3: TGTGCCTGGAGCATTAGGGGGAGCAATCAGCCCCAGCATTTT.

The V call is TRBV6-6, the J call TRBJ2-5; 7 nucleotides align to TRBD1. The CDR3 totals 15 residues. The J segment lost 8 bases and the V segment lost 0 bases, leaving 9 bases of the junction unmatched. Germline CDR1 MNHNY, CDR2 SVGAGI (reference sequence). This CDR3 reads CASSYSVHRGDTQYF. CDR3 bases: TGTGCCAGCAGTTACTCGGTTCACAGGGGTGACACCCAGTACTTC.

A few counts support this clone. The V and J genes are TRBV7-8 and TRBJ2-7, with a weak D call TRBD2 (6 bases). Deletions cut 1 base from V and 3 bases from J, with 13 bases between. CDR3 length: 15 residues. Germline loops: CDR1 SGHVS, CDR2 FQNEAQ. The CDR3 nucleotides are TGTGCCAGCAGCTTAGAGCCGCGGGAAGACTACGAGCAGTACTTC. It encodes CASSLEPREDYEQYF.

The chain links TRBV27 to TRBJ2-1, with 12 bases identical to TRBD2. The V segment lost 2 bases and the J segment 8 bases; nucleotides outside the gene matches: 16. Germline V gives CDR1 MNHEY, CDR2 SMNVEV (reference sequence). CDR3 size: 19 residues. The CDR3, as DNA: TGTGCCAGCAGTTTAAACCGACTAGCGGGAGAACCCCGAGCCCATGAGCAGTTCTTC. It encodes CASSLNRLAGEPRAHEQFF.

DNA for the CDR3: TGTGCCAGCAGCTTGGCTCGAGGGGAGACCCAGTACTTC. Encoded protein: CASSLARGETQYF. The chain employs TRBV5-6 and TRBJ2-5, with a weak D call TRBD2 (5 bases). Trimming took 0 bases from V and 5 from J, leaving 8 bases between them. CDR3 length equals 13 residues. In germline, CDR1 is SGHDT, CDR2 YYEEEE.

The gene calls are TRBV16 and TRBJ2-2, with 9 nucleotides matching TRBD2. This CDR3 has 15 residues. The J segment lost 1 base and the V segment lost 3 bases, leaving 0 bases of the junction unmatched. The germline V gene has CDR1 KGHSY and CDR2 FQNENV. In DNA, the CDR3 is TGTGCCAGCAGCCAGACTAGCGGGAACACCGGGGAGCTGTTTTTT. It yields the protein CASSQTSGNTGELFF. Variable domain in full (rest from reference TRBV16 and TRBJ2-2): GEEVAQTPKHLVRGEGQKAKLYCAPIKGHSYVFWYQQVLKNEFKFLISFQNENVFDETGMPKERFSAKCLPNSPCSLEIQATKLEDSAVYFCASSQTSGNTGELFFGEGSRLTVL.

The rearrangement joins TRBV6-5 to TRBJ1-1, with D unresolved. V was trimmed by 2 bases and J by 0 bases, leaving 10 bases between them. This CDR3 comprises 15 residues. Germline V lookup: CDR1 MNHEY, CDR2 SVGAGI. This CDR3 is CASSYGGSLNTEAFF. CDR3 nucleotides: TGTGCCAGCAGTTACGGCGGAAGTTTGAACACTGAAGCTTTCTTT.

This chain uses TRBV10-3 with TRBJ2-6; D uncertain. The CDR3 consists of 15 residues. The germline CDR1 and CDR2 sequences are ENHRY and SYGVKD. Trimming took off 4 bases at V and 1 base at J, with 8 bases between the two ends. CDR3: CAISVSTSGANVLTF. In DNA, the CDR3 is TGTGCCATCAGTGTTTCAACATCTGGGGCCAACGTCCTGACTTTC.

The chain carries TRBV29-1 and TRBJ2-7, with D possibly TRBD2 on 5 matching bases. Trimming stripped 5 bases from V and 0 bases from J, with 14 bases between. CDR1 is SQVTM and CDR2 is ANQGSEA in the germline V gene. The CDR3 is 14 residues long. The CDR3 loop is CSVSPRGASYEQYF. CDR3 coding DNA: TGCAGCGTTTCTCCCCGGGGTGCCTCCTACGAGCAGTACTTC.

The chain uses TRBV9 and TRBJ1-1; 9 nucleotides line up with TRBD1. The trim removed 3 bases at V and 6 bases at J, leaving 9 bases unmatched. The CDR3 covers 15 residues. Looked up from germline, CDR1 is SGDLS and CDR2 is YYNGEE. The CDR3 here is CASSGENRGRAEAFF. CDR3 sequence (DNA): TGTGCCAGCAGCGGAGAAAACAGGGGGCGGGCTGAAGCTTTCTTT. Supplemented by reference TRBV9 and TRBJ1-1, the full variable domain reads DSGVTQTPKHLITATGQRVTLRCSPRSGDLSVYWYQQSLDQGLQFLIQYYNGEERAKGNILERFSAQQFPDLHSELNLSSLELGDSALYFCASSGENRGRAEAFFGQGTRLTVV.